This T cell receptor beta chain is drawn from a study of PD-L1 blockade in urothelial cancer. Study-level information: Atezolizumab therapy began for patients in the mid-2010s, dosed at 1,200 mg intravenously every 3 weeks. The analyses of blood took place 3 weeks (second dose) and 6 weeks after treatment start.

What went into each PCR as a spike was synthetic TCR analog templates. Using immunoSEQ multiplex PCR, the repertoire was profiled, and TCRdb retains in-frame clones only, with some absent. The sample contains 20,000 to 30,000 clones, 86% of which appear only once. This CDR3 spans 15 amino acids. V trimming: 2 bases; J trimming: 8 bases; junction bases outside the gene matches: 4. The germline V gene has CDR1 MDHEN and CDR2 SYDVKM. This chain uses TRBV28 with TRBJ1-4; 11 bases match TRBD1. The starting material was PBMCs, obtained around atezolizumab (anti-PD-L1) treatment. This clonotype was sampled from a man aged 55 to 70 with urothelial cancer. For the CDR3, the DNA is TGTGCCAGCAGTTTACGGACAGGGGGCGGAGAAAAACTGTTTTTT. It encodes CASSLRTGGGEKLFF. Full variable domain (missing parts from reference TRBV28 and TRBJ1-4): DVKVTQSSRYLVKRTGEKVFLECVQDMDHENMFWYRQDPGLGLRLIYFSYDVKMKEKGDIPEGYSVSREKKERFSLILESASTNQTSMYLCASSLRTGGGEKLFFGSGTQLSVL.